One sample yielded the 31 T cell receptor beta chains listed below, sequenced in a study of T cell clonotyping in hematopoietic cell transplantation. Repertoires were generated with immunoSEQ multiplex PCR, while TCRdb's copy carries only in-frame clones and drops some. This repertoire shows 9,000 to 15,000 clones, about half found once; its top ten account for 9.5% to 12%. Sequences were obtained from peripheral blood mononuclear cells. The origin of the receptors is a man over 45 in good health. Some clones in this sample may be carry-over from other donors' samples.

This clone occurred a few times. The genes are TRBV5-1 and TRBJ1-5; D is ambiguous. Germline V gene lookup returns CDR1 SGHRS and CDR2 YFSETQ. Trimming stripped 3 bases from V and 2 bases from J, with 15 bases between. This CDR3 comprises 16 residues. Written as DNA, the CDR3 is TGCGCCAGCAGCTGCCCGCCGGATGTGCGCAATCAGCCCCAGCATTTT. Its protein product is CASSCPPDVRNQPQHF.

This clone was counted between two and nine times. The CDR3 sequence is CASSAYNLNTEAFF. CDR3 nucleotide sequence: TGTGCCAGCAGCGCCTACAACTTGAACACTGAAGCTTTCTTT. The rearrangement links TRBV5-6 to TRBJ1-1; D remains ambiguous. Trimming removed 4 bases from V and 0 bases from J, with 10 bases in between. The CDR3 is 14 residues long. Germline V lookup: CDR1 SGHDT, CDR2 YYEEEE.

The CDR3 loop is CASSLEGLARSYEQYF. The CDR3 coding sequence is TGCGCCAGCAGCTTGGAGGGACTAGCGCGTTCCTACGAGCAGTACTTC. The gene calls are TRBV5-1 and TRBJ2-7, with 10 bases lining up with TRBD2. CDR1 is SGHRS and CDR2 is YFSETQ in the germline V gene. The CDR3 totals 16 residues. With V trimmed by 0 bases and J by 1 base, 4 bases remained unmatched.

The V call is TRBV7-8, the J call TRBJ2-7; D gene unclear. Trimming cost V 6 bases and J 7 bases, with 16 bases left between them. The CDR3 extends over 13 amino acids. CDR1 is SGHVS and CDR2 is FQNEAQ in the germline V gene. DNA for the CDR3: TGTGCCAGCAGTGCGACTGGTTCTGGTGAGCAGTACTTC. This codes for CASSATGSGEQYF.

The V gene is TRBV6-6, the J gene TRBJ1-5, with D unclear. From germline, CDR1 is MNHNY and CDR2 SVGAGI (reference sequence). The CDR3 extends over 14 amino acids. Trimming took off 2 bases at V and 5 bases at J, with 10 bases between the two ends. The CDR3 bases are TGTGCCAGCAGTTACGGGCCTAACGATCAGCCCCAGCATTTT. This translates into CASSYGPNDQPQHF.

V usage is TRBV7-2 and J usage is TRBJ1-3; D remains unclear. V dropped 0 bases and J dropped 1 base, with 4 bases sitting between them. The CDR3 length is 14 residues. Per the germline V gene, CDR1 is SGHTA and CDR2 is FQGNSA. This CDR3 is CASSLAGSGNTIYF. The CDR3 DNA follows: TGTGCCAGCAGCTTAGCGGGGTCTGGAAACACCATATATTTT.

This clone has a handful of counts. The V gene is TRBV6-5, the J gene TRBJ2-5, with unresolved D. The end of the DNA aligns better with TRBJ2-7, so the J call may be wrong. The CDR3 is 13 amino acids. Germline CDR1 reads MNHEY; CDR2 reads SVGAGI. For the CDR3, the DNA is TGTGCCAGCAGCCCGTCCCCTTCCTACGAGCAGTACTTC. This codes for CASSPSPSYEQYF.

The genes are TRBV6-5 and TRBJ2-7; 12 positions match TRBD1. From germline, CDR1 is MNHEY and CDR2 SVGAGI. The ends lost 2 bases at V and 7 bases at J; junction bases unmatched: 9. The CDR3 length is 16 residues. The CDR3 DNA is TGTGCCAGCAGTTACATCCCGGGACAGGGGGCGGGTGAGCAGTACTTC. This translates into CASSYIPGQGAGEQYF.

In DNA, the CDR3 is TGTGCCTGGAGTGCTCGACAGACTCCGTCCGAGAAACTGTTTTTT. It specifies CAWSARQTPSEKLFF. The rearrangement uses TRBV30 and TRBJ1-4; the D gene is possibly TRBD1 (5 bases). The V end lost 1 base, the J end lost 11 bases, and 20 bases lay between the germline ends. Germline V gene data show CDR1 as GTSNPN and CDR2 as SVGIG (reference sequence). CDR3 size: 15 residues.

This clone occurred a few times. The chain joins TRBV7-3 to TRBJ2-5; D is uncertain. V was clipped by 0 bases and J by 4 bases, with 6 bases between them. The CDR3 covers 13 residues. Germline V gives CDR1 SGHTA, CDR2 FQGTGA. CDR3 protein: CASSLTLGETQYF. The DNA of the CDR3 is TGTGCCAGCAGCTTAACGCTTGGAGAGACCCAGTACTTC.

This clone was counted between two and nine times. The rearrangement links TRBV6-6 to TRBJ2-5; D gene uncertain. The length of the CDR3 is 13 residues. The germline V gene encodes CDR1 MNHNY and CDR2 SVGAGI (reference sequence). The V end was cut by 6 bases, the J end by 4 bases, with 12 bases between. In DNA form, the CDR3 reads TGTGCCAGCAGCTCTCTGGTAGGAGAGACCCAGTACTTC. It translates to CASSSLVGETQYF.

This clone was observed a handful of times. The CDR3 spells CGTQGYGYTF. The CDR3 nucleotides are TGTGGTACCCAGGGCTATGGCTACACCTTC. The rearrangement links TRBV28 to TRBJ1-2; possible D gene TRBD1, 5 bases. From germline, CDR1 is MDHEN and CDR2 SYDVKM. CDR3 length: 10 residues.

CDR3 in DNA: TGTGCCAGCAGCTCCACCAAGACGGGCACTGAAGCTTTCTTT. It codes for CASSSTKTGTEAFF. This chain uses TRBV9 with TRBJ1-1; no firm D call. V gave up 4 bases and J gave up 4 bases, with 14 bases separating them. The CDR3 runs 14 residues. CDR1 is SGDLS and CDR2 is YYNGEE in the germline V gene.

The gene calls are TRBV4-1 and TRBJ2-3, with 8 bases aligning to TRBD1. This CDR3 contains 14 residues. V shed 4 bases and J 6 bases; nucleotides not matched to a gene: 6. Per germline, CDR1 MGHRA and CDR2 YSYEKL. The chain's CDR3 is CASSPGQGKDTQYF. In DNA form, the CDR3 reads TGCGCCAGCAGCCCCGGACAGGGTAAGGATACGCAGTATTTT.

The V call is TRBV30, the J call TRBJ2-7; D could derive from TRBD1 or TRBD2 (5 bases each). The CDR3 runs 13 residues. CDR1 GTSNPN and CDR2 SVGIG come from the germline V gene (reference sequence). Trimming pared 6 bases from V and 0 bases from J, leaving 12 bases between. CDR3 in amino acids: CACRRGSSYEQYF. The CDR3 DNA follows: TGTGCCTGCCGCCGGGGCAGCTCCTACGAGCAGTACTTC. Variable domain in full (rest from reference TRBV30 and TRBJ2-7): SQTIHQWPATLVQPVGSPLSLECTVEGTSNPNLYWYRQAAGRGLQLLFYSVGIGQISSEVPQNLSASRPQDRQFILSSKKLLLSDSGFYLCACRRGSSYEQYFGPGTRLTVT.

This clone was found a few times. The V call is TRBV2, the J call TRBJ1-2; no clear D. Germline V gene sequence: CDR1 SNHLY, CDR2 FYNNEI. The CDR3 runs to 13 residues. V was trimmed by 6 bases and J by 1 base, leaving 9 bases between them. CDR3 bases: TGTGCCAGCAGGGGCCCTTTTAACTATGGCTACACCTTC. Its translation: CASRGPFNYGYTF. The variable domain in full, with the rest retrieved from reference TRBV2 and TRBJ1-2, is EPEVTQTPSHQVTQMGQEVILRCVPISNHLYFYWYRQILGQKVEFLVSFYNNEISEKSEIFDDQFSVERPDGSNFTLKIRSTKLEDSAMYFCASRGPFNYGYTFGSGTRLTVV.

This sequence joins TRBV4-1 and TRBJ2-7, with D uncertain. The CDR3 is 18 residues long. Trimming took 0 bases from V and 3 from J, leaving 21 bases between them. CDR1 and CDR2 (germline): MGHRA, YSYEKL. The CDR3 nucleotides read TGCGCCAGCAGCCAAGAGGTGTCTCCCCTGGCCGGAGACTACGAGCAGTACTTC. Protein product: CASSQEVSPLAGDYEQYF.

The J gene is TRBJ1-4, the V gene TRBV30, with 7 bases fitting TRBD1. CDR1 GTSNPN and CDR2 SVGIG come from the germline V gene (reference sequence). J lost 1 base, V lost 6 bases, and 2 bases had no gene match. This CDR3 comprises 13 residues. The CDR3 DNA reads TGTGCCTGTCGACAGGGAACTAATGAAAAACTGTTTTTT. Protein: CACRQGTNEKLFF.

By proportion, this clone is medium-sized (0.01 to 0.1%). The J gene is TRBJ2-7, the V gene TRBV13; 7 positions match TRBD1. There are 13 residues in the CDR3. V lost 4 bases and J lost 2; bases outside the gene matches: 2. Germline CDR1 is PRHDT and CDR2 is FYEKMQ (reference sequence). The CDR3 protein is CASSSTGAYEQYF. The CDR3 bases are TGTGCCAGCAGCTCAACAGGGGCCTACGAGCAGTACTTC. Variable domain in full (rest from reference TRBV13 and TRBJ2-7): AAGVIQSPRHLIKEKRETATLKCYPIPRHDTVYWYQQGPGQDPQFLISFYEKMQSDKGSIPDRFSAQQFSDYHSELNMSSLELGDSALYFCASSSTGAYEQYFGPGTRLTVT.

The genes are TRBV30 and TRBJ2-5; the D is unclear. The CDR3 covers 14 residues. CDR1 is GTSNPN, CDR2 SVGIG, per germline (reference sequence). Trimming took off 0 bases at V and 1 base at J, with 9 bases between the two ends. The CDR3 region has the DNA TGTGCCTGGAGTGTAGGCCAGCCCCAAGAGACCCAGTACTTC. Translation: CAWSVGQPQETQYF.

The chain is built from TRBV25-1 and TRBJ1-1; a weak D match, TRBD1 (6 bases). The germline V gene encodes CDR1 MGHDK and CDR2 SYGVNS. The length of the CDR3 is 15 residues. Trimming took off 1 base at V and 1 base at J, with 10 bases between the two ends. The DNA for the CDR3 is TGTGCCAGCAGTGAATCCGGGGGCTGGAACACTGAAGCTTTCTTT. Encoded protein: CASSESGGWNTEAFF.

This clone came up a few times. This chain uses TRBV5-6 with TRBJ2-7, with D uncertain. CDR1 SGHDT and CDR2 YYEEEE come from the germline V gene. The CDR3 is 12 amino acids. V was pared by 4 bases and J by 0 bases, with 5 bases between. CDR3 nucleotides: TGTGCCAGCAGCGCCCTCTCCTACGAGCAGTACTTC. Its protein is CASSALSYEQYF.

The J gene is TRBJ2-7, the V gene TRBV5-6, with D unclear. The CDR3 consists of 18 residues. Trimming removed 2 bases at V and 0 bases at J, with 21 bases between. The germline CDR1 and CDR2 sequences are SGHDT and YYEEEE. In DNA, the CDR3 is TGTGCCAGCAGCTTTTTCCTACGACTTCGCGACCTCTCCTACGAGCAGTACTTC. Protein product: CASSFFLRLRDLSYEQYF.

The CDR3 nucleotides read TGCGCCAGCAGCGTTCAGGGTGGCTCCTACAATGAGCAGTTCTTC. Its translation: CASSVQGGSYNEQFF. The rearrangement links TRBV5-1 to TRBJ2-1, with a weak D call TRBD1 (5 bases). The CDR3 has 15 amino acids. Per the germline V gene, CDR1 is SGHRS and CDR2 is YFSETQ. V was shortened by 4 bases and J by 0 bases, with 11 bases between the two germline ends.

V and J are TRBV19 and TRBJ2-3; D ambiguous. Germline V gene sequence: CDR1 LNHDA, CDR2 SQIVND (reference sequence). V lost 8 bases, J lost 2 bases, and 14 bases lay in between. CDR3 length: 14 amino acids. CDR3 bases: TGTGCCAGTTCGACTGACTGGGCCACAGATACGCAGTATTTT. It translates to CASSTDWATDTQYF. The complete variable domain, with remaining parts taken from reference TRBV19 and TRBJ2-3, reads DGGITQSPKYLFRKEGQNVTLSCEQNLNHDAMYWYRQDPGQGLRLIYYSQIVNDFQKGDIAEGYSVSREKKESFPLTVTSAQKNPTAFYLCASSTDWATDTQYFGPGTRLTVL.

The genes are TRBV20-1 and TRBJ1-6, with 8 positions matching TRBD1. The germline V gene has CDR1 DFQATT and CDR2 SNEGSKA (reference sequence). Losses at the gene ends were 6 bases for V and 17 bases for J; bases not matched to a gene: 9. This CDR3 is built from 11 residues. CDR3 sequence reads: CSAGGDRTFHF. In DNA form, the CDR3 reads TGCAGTGCAGGGGGGGACAGGACCTTCCACTTT.

This clone has only a few counts. This chain uses TRBV5-1 with TRBJ2-3; possible D gene TRBD1, 5 bases. Trimming left V 4 bases short and J 2 bases short, with 14 bases between. The CDR3 loop spans 15 amino acids. Germline-derived CDR1 and CDR2 are SGHRS and YFSETQ. The chain's CDR3 is CASSKDGADTDTQYF. The CDR3 DNA is TGCGCCAGCAGCAAGGATGGGGCGGACACAGATACGCAGTATTTT.

V usage is TRBV6-1 and J usage is TRBJ2-7; possible D gene TRBD2, 7 bases. Trimming took 0 bases from V and 5 from J, leaving 20 bases between them. In germline, CDR1 is MNHNS, CDR2 SASEGT. The CDR3 runs to 17 residues. The CDR3 nucleotides are TGTGCCAGCAGTGAAGCGCCGGGGGGCGCTTTATGGGACGAGCAGTACTTC. Protein product: CASSEAPGGALWDEQYF.

The chain is built from TRBV9 and TRBJ2-7; 7 bases agree with TRBD1. The germline gives CDR1 SGDLS, CDR2 YYNGEE. J lost 1 base, V lost 0 bases, and 1 base had no gene match. CDR3 length equals 14 residues. CDR3 sequence reads: CASSVEGQSYEQYF. In nucleotides, the CDR3 is TGTGCCAGCAGCGTAGAGGGACAGTCCTACGAGCAGTACTTC.

The V call is TRBV11-1, the J call TRBJ2-7; D gene unclear. Deletions cut 1 base from V and 5 bases from J, with 3 bases between. Germline V gives CDR1 SGHAT, CDR2 FQDESV (reference sequence). The CDR3 has 11 amino acids. CDR3 nucleotide sequence: TGTGCCAGCAGCTTAGAAGACGAGCAGTACTTC. It specifies CASSLEDEQYF.

The table lists this clone with a few counts. The rearrangement links TRBV19 to TRBJ1-3, with D perhaps matching TRBD1 (6 bases). V was pared by 7 bases and J by 0 bases, with 22 bases between. Per the germline V gene, CDR1 is LNHDA and CDR2 is SQIVND (reference sequence). The CDR3 totals 18 residues. The CDR3 region has the DNA TGTGCCAGTATCGATCGCAACCTGGACAGAGCCTCTGGAAACACCATATATTTT. It encodes CASIDRNLDRASGNTIYF.